The source of this T cell receptor (beta chain) is a study of cytomegalovirus exposure and HLA in healthy donors. The study, taken as a whole, reports: When analyzed later, the rates of TCR association showed variation by HLA locus, with DRB1 the most and HLA-C the fewest. The only immune exposure information that was available was CMV serostatus.

To note about this clone: Its antigen is not identified.

Primers included in the PCR were 60 Vbeta and 13 Jbeta primers. Measured with immunoSEQ multiplex PCR; TCRdb has only the in-frame clones, and not every one. The data hold some 130,000 clones, with around four fifths observed a single time. Germline CDR1 reads SGHDN; CDR2 reads FVKESK. V dropped 0 bases and J dropped 7; count of bases not matched to a gene: 12. The CDR3 loop spans 18 amino acids. The sequence was obtained from a male donor in good health and CMV-seronegative. The sequencing sample was made of PBMCs. This sequence joins TRBV14 and TRBJ2-1; 10 bases map to TRBD2. CDR3 nucleotide sequence: TGTGCCAGCAGCCAAGATATCAGCGGGAGGGCCGTTATTAATGAGCAGTTCTTC. As protein: CASSQDISGRAVINEQFF. The complete variable domain, with remaining parts taken from reference TRBV14 and TRBJ2-1, reads EAGVTQFPSHSVIEKGQTVTLRCDPISGHDNLYWYRRVMGKEIKFLLHFVKESKQDESGMPNNRFLAERTGGTYSTLKVQPAELEDSGVYFCASSQDISGRAVINEQFFGPGTRLTVL.